This TCR beta chain is drawn from a study of T cell responses to AZD1222 COVID-19 vaccine. The study's findings and limits: Only after the peak T cell response were repertoires sampled. Only six individuals given AZD1222 were seropositive at baseline.

The assay was immunoSEQ multiplex PCR, and TCRdb's table has in-frame clones only and misses some. The table records roughly 100,000 clones, 89% of them present only once. Some second doses came at about 4 weeks and others at about 12 weeks; these were pooled. A note on this clone: Antigen: not known.

Trimming pared 0 bases from V and 5 bases from J, leaving 21 bases between. The CDR3 totals 17 residues. CDR1 SGHRS and CDR2 YFSETQ come from the germline V gene. The sample consisted of peripheral blood, taken 28 days after the second AZD1222 dose. The TCR comes from an adult who received the AZD1222 COVID-19 vaccine. The chain is built from TRBV5-1 and TRBJ2-7, with a tentative D call TRBD2 (6 bases). Here the CDR3 DNA reads TGCGCCAGCAGCTTGGCTACGGGGGACGGCGGAGGAAACGAGCAGTACTTC. It specifies CASSLATGDGGGNEQYF.